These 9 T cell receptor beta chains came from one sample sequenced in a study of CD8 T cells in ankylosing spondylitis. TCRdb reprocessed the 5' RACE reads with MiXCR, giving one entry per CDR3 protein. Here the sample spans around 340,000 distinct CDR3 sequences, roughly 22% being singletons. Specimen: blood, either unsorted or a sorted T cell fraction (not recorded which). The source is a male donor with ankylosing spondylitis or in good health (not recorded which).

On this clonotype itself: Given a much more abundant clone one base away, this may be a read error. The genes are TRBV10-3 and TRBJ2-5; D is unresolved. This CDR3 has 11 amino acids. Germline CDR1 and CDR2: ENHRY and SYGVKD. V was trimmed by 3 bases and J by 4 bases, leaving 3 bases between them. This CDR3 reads CAISERETQYF. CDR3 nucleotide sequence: TGTGCCATCAGTGAACGAGAGACCCAGTACTTC.

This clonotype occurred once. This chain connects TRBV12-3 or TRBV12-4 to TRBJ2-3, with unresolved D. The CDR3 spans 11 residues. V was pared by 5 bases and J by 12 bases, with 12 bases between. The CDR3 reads CASSAHDLQYF. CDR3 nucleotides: TGTGCCAGCAGTGCTCACGATTTACAGTATTTT.

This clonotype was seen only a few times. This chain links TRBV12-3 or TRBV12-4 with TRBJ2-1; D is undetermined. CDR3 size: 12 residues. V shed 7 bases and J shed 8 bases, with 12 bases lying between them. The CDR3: CASTSRGDEQFF. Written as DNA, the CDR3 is TGTGCCAGCACCTCTCGTGGCGATGAGCAGTTCTTC.

This chain's CDR3 is CASSSTGFGYGYTF. CDR3 bases: TGTGCCAGCAGCTCAACAGGGTTTGGCTATGGCTACACCTTC. The chain uses TRBV5-6 and TRBJ1-2, with TRBD1 as a possible D gene (6 bases). Germline-derived CDR1 and CDR2 are SGHDT and YYEEEE. Trimming removed 3 bases from V and 4 bases from J, with 13 bases in between. The CDR3 runs 14 residues.

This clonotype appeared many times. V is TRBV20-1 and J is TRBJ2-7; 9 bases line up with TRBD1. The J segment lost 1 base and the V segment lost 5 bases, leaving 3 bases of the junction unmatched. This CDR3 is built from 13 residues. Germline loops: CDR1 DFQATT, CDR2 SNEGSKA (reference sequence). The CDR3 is CSARDRASYEQYF. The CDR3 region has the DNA TGCAGTGCTCGGGACAGGGCTTCCTACGAGCAGTACTTC.

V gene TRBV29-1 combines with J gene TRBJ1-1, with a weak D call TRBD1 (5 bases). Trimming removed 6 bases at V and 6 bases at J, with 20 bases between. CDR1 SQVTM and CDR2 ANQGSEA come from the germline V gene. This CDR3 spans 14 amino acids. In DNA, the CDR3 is TGCAGCGTCCAAGGCATGGGGGTTCGGCCTGAAGCTTTCTTT. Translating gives CSVQGMGVRPEAFF.

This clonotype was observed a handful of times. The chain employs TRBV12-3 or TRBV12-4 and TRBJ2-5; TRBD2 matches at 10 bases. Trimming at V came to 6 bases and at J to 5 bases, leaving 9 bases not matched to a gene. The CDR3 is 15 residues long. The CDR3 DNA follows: TGTGCCAGCAGAAAAGCAGCGGGGGGGTTGGAGACCCAGTACTTC. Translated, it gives CASRKAAGGLETQYF.

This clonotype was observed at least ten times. CDR3: CASTPSTDTQYF. CDR3 in DNA: TGTGCCAGCACCCCAAGCACAGATACGCAGTATTTT. V gene TRBV12-3 or TRBV12-4 combines with J gene TRBJ2-3; no firm D call. V was cut by 7 bases and J by 0 bases, with 5 bases left in between. This CDR3 has 12 residues.

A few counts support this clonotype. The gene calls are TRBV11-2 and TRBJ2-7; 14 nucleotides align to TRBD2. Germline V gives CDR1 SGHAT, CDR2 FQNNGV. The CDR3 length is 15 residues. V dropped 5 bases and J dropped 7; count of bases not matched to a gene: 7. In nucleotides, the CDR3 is TGTGCCAGCAGCACCGGACTAGCGGGGGGTCGGGAGCAGTACTTC. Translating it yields CASSTGLAGGREQYF.